The present T cell receptor (beta chain) was sequenced within a study of T cells in Graves' hyperthyroidism and ophthalmopathy. This CDR3 region has 13 residues. Per the germline V gene, CDR1 is SGHTS and CDR2 is YDEGEE. Concerning this clonotype: A much bigger clone sits one base away, suggesting this may be a read error.

Template material for amplifying TCR beta CDR3 regions consisted of RNA transcripts. With the HTBI primer set, the TCR CDR3 went through a first round of RT-PCR. TCRdb re-called the multiplex PCR reads through MiXCR, storing one row per CDR3 protein. The data contain under 300,000 distinct CDR3 sequences, 10% to 15% of them singletons. The receptor was isolated from a woman younger than 45 with Graves' hyperthyroidism that later progressed to Graves' ophthalmopathy. The sequencing input was blood. The genes are TRBV5-8 and TRBJ1-2; D perhaps matches TRBD1 (5 bases). CDR3 bases: TGTGCCAGCAGCTTGCACGCAGGGTCTGGCGACACCTTC. Protein sequence: CASSLHAGSGDTF.